This TCR beta chain originates from a study of CD8+CD57+ T cells in acquired aplastic anemia. A note on this clonotype: With a much larger clone just one base away, this may be a read error.

This CDR3 has 13 residues. Before being chosen for sequencing, patients had shown CD8+CD57+ cell expansion by flow cytometry. Genomic DNA, serving as template, underwent TCR beta VDJ and CDR3 profiling. MiXCR was run by TCRdb on the reads, yielding one entry per CDR3 protein. The sample contains around 170,000 distinct CDR3 sequences, less than 60% of which appear only once. J is TRBJ1-3 and V is TRBV5-3; unclear D gene. TRBV5-3 is annotated as an ORF whose role is uncertain. This sequence was found in a human donor with aplastic anemia. The sequencing sample was made of sorted CD4+, CD8+, or CD8+CD57+ T cells (not recorded which) from PBMCs. The CDR3 loop reads CVSTAGSGNTIYF. DNA of the CDR3: TGTGTCAGCACCGCGGGGTCTGGAAACACCATATATTTT.